These 25 T cell receptor beta chains share one sample of origin, sequenced in a study of T cells in narcolepsy. Profiling relied on immunoSEQ multiplex PCR, and the TCRdb table lists in-frame clones only, not all of them. The repertoire holds tens of thousands of clones, with approximately 85% as singletons. The sequenced material came from memory (CD45RA-) CD4+ T cells from blood. These receptors all stem from a human donor in good health.

This chain links TRBV5-1 with TRBJ1-4; possibly TRBD1 for D (5 bases). Germline CDR1 is SGHRS and CDR2 is YFSETQ. There are 12 residues in the CDR3. V was pared by 5 bases and J by 4 bases, with 6 bases between. The CDR3 DNA reads as TGCGCCAGCAGAAGGGGTAATGAAAAACTGTTTTTT. It yields the protein CASRRGNEKLFF.

The chain recombines TRBV5-4 with TRBJ1-5; no clear D. The CDR3 loop spans 15 amino acids. Between the trimmed V and J ends, which lost 4 bases and 2 bases, there was a span of 13 bases. Germline lookup yields CDR1 SGHNT and CDR2 YYREEE (reference sequence). The CDR3 DNA sequence: TGTGCCAGCAGCCAGGATGGACTGGGCAATCAGCCCCAGCATTTT. Encoded protein: CASSQDGLGNQPQHF.

V usage is TRBV9 and J usage is TRBJ2-7; D possibly corresponds to TRBD2 (6 bases). Trimming pared 3 bases from V and 6 bases from J, leaving 19 bases between. The germline V gene encodes CDR1 SGDLS and CDR2 YYNGEE. The CDR3 loop spans 15 amino acids. The CDR3 loop reads CASSADGGTTSEQYF. Written as DNA, the CDR3 is TGTGCCAGCAGCGCCGATGGGGGGACCACATCCGAGCAGTACTTC.

Regarding this clone: No conserved phenylalanine or tryptophan is present at the end of the CDR3, so a read error is the likely explanation. This chain joins TRBV9 and TRBJ1-6; D not resolved. This CDR3 has 13 residues. Germline values: CDR1 SGDLS, CDR2 YYNGEE. Trimming removed 0 bases from V and 9 bases from J, with 7 bases in between. The CDR3 bases are TGTGCCAGCAGCGTAGGCCCGGGTTCACCCCTCCACTCT. Encoded protein: CASSVGPGSPLHS.

V is TRBV5-4 and J is TRBJ2-7; 10 bases fit TRBD2. This CDR3 contains 17 residues. The trim removed 0 bases at V and 2 bases at J, leaving 8 bases unmatched. Germline assignment: CDR1 SGHNT and CDR2 YYREEE (reference sequence). CDR3 sequence (DNA): TGTGCCAGCAGCTTGGCCAGGAGGACTAGCGGAACCTACGAGCAGTACTTC. The encoded protein is CASSLARRTSGTYEQYF.

This clone was recorded only once. Different DNA sequences within this sample yield the same CDR3. The chain recombines TRBV2 with TRBJ2-7; D may be TRBD2 (6 bases). Trimming took 9 bases from V and 5 from J, leaving 20 bases between them. This CDR3 has 14 amino acids. Germline CDR1 is SNHLY and CDR2 is FYNNEI. In DNA form, the CDR3 reads TGTGCCAGTAGCTCACGGGAGTTCAGCCACGAGCAGTACTTC. This codes for CASSSREFSHEQYF. Together with reference TRBV2 and TRBJ2-7, the CDR3 gives the full variable domain: EPEVTQTPSHQVTQMGQEVILRCVPISNHLYFYWYRQILGQKVEFLVSFYNNEISEKSEIFDDQFSVERPDGSNFTLKIRSTKLEDSAMYFCASSSREFSHEQYFGPGTRLTVT.

The chain couples TRBV15 to TRBJ1-5; 9 positions match TRBD1. The CDR3 length is 16 residues. Germline V gene lookup returns CDR1 LNHNV and CDR2 YYDKDF (reference sequence). The trim removed 3 bases at V and 4 bases at J, leaving 7 bases unmatched. Written as DNA, the CDR3 is TGTGCCACCAGCAGGGCCGGGACAGGGCAGAATCAGCCCCAGCATTTT. It encodes CATSRAGTGQNQPQHF.

The chain combines TRBV21-1 with TRBJ1-2; the table's D call, TRBD1, was not checked against the DNA. TRBV21-1 is a pseudogene locus. The CDR3 spans 16 residues. Here the CDR3 reads CASSKIRGRGNYGYTF. In DNA form, the CDR3 reads TGTGCCAGCAGCAAAATACGAGGCAGGGGTAACTATGGCTACACCTTC.

Concerning this clone: The junction departs from germline at one end; a sequencing error may be responsible. The CDR3 coding sequence is TGTGCTAGTGGTTTGGAGTTTAGTGAGCAGCTCTTC. Translating it yields CASGLEFSEQLF. This chain connects TRBV12-5 to TRBJ2-1, with D uncertain. Germline lookup yields CDR1 LGHNT and CDR2 FRNRAP. This CDR3 spans 12 amino acids.

V gene TRBV5-6 combines with J gene TRBJ2-5; unclear D gene. Trimming removed 7 bases from V and 4 bases from J, with 5 bases in between. The CDR3 contains 10 residues. Per the germline V gene, CDR1 is SGHDT and CDR2 is YYEEEE. CDR3 residues: CASGGETQYF. CDR3 nucleotide sequence: TGTGCCAGCGGTGGAGAGACCCAGTACTTC. The whole variable domain, remainder taken from reference TRBV5-6 and TRBJ2-5, is DAGVTQSPTHLIKTRGQQVTLRCSPKSGHDTVSWYQQALGQGPQFIFQYYEEEERQRGNFPDRFSGHQFPNYSSELNVNALLLGDSALYLCASGGETQYFGPGTRLLVL.

V usage is TRBV2 and J usage is TRBJ1-1; TRBD1 aligns across 8 bases. CDR1 and CDR2 from the germline V gene are SNHLY and FYNNEI. Trimming at V came to 6 bases and at J to 1 base, leaving 7 bases not matched to a gene. This CDR3 contains 15 residues. CDR3 coding DNA: TGTGCCAGCAGCGAACCCCAGGGGGCGAACACTGAAGCTTTCTTT. It specifies CASSEPQGANTEAFF.

This chain joins TRBV11-2 and TRBJ2-1; D remains ambiguous. Trimming left V 0 bases short and J 0 bases short, with 9 bases between. The germline CDR1 and CDR2 sequences are SGHAT and FQNNGV. This CDR3 comprises 16 residues. The CDR3, as DNA: TGTGCCAGCAGCTTAGATAGGTGGGGCTCCTACAATGAGCAGTTCTTC. Translated, it gives CASSLDRWGSYNEQFF.

In regard to this clone: The junction shows a germline mismatch at one end, possibly a read error. This chain connects TRBV18 to TRBJ2-5; 9 bases are a match to TRBD2. Germline CDR1 reads KGHSH; CDR2 reads LQKENI. This CDR3 contains 16 residues. CDR3 bases: TGTGCCAGCTCACCACCTTATAGCGGGAGCCAAGGGACCCAGTACTTC. As protein: CASSPPYSGSQGTQYF.

The chain employs TRBV7-9 and TRBJ1-1; TRBD1 agrees at 8 bases. Trimming took 2 bases from V and 0 from J; bases not matched to a gene: 8. Germline-derived CDR1 and CDR2 are SEHNR and FQNEAQ (reference sequence). CDR3 length: 17 amino acids. For the CDR3, the DNA is TGTGCCAGCAGCTTAACCAGGGGGCCTTACATGAACACTGAAGCTTTCTTT. Encoded protein: CASSLTRGPYMNTEAFF. Full variable domain (outside the CDR3, taken from reference TRBV7-9 and TRBJ1-1): DTGVSQNPRHKITKRGQNVTFRCDPISEHNRLYWYRQTLGQGPEFLTYFQNEAQLEKSRLLSDRFSAERPKGSFSTLEIQRTEQGDSAMYLCASSLTRGPYMNTEAFFGQGTRLTVV.

The CDR3 sequence is CASSIDDRHEQYF. CDR3 DNA sequence: TGTGCCAGCAGCATCGACGACAGACACGAGCAGTACTTC. V is TRBV11-2 and J is TRBJ2-7; tentatively, D is TRBD1 (5 bases). The CDR3 has 13 residues. V lost 5 bases to trimming and J lost 5 bases, with 13 bases between them. Germline CDR1 is SGHAT and CDR2 is FQNNGV.

This chain uses TRBV5-4 with TRBJ2-3; TRBD1 aligns across 9 bases. Trimming took 4 bases from V and 3 from J; bases not matched to a gene: 6. There are 15 residues in the CDR3. Germline CDR1 and CDR2: SGHNT and YYREEE (reference sequence). CDR3 residues: CASSTDRGVTDTQYF. CDR3 DNA: TGTGCCAGCAGCACGGACAGGGGAGTGACAGATACGCAGTATTTT.

This sequence joins TRBV19 and TRBJ1-1, with D unclear. CDR1 LNHDA and CDR2 SQIVND come from the germline V gene (reference sequence). There are 13 residues in the CDR3. Trimming left V 5 bases short and J 4 bases short, with 11 bases between. The CDR3 DNA sequence: TGTGCCAGTAGTCCCCGCAGGTCCACTGAAGCTTTCTTT. Amino acids: CASSPRRSTEAFF.

V and J are TRBV5-1 and TRBJ2-7, with 10 bases matching TRBD1. Germline CDR1 is SGHRS and CDR2 is YFSETQ. V was pared by 0 bases and J by 5 bases, with 2 bases of the junction left unmatched. The CDR3 totals 14 residues. Here the CDR3 reads CASSLGDRGHEQYF. The DNA for the CDR3 is TGCGCCAGCAGCTTGGGGGACAGGGGCCACGAGCAGTACTTC.

The rearrangement links TRBV7-9 to TRBJ2-5, with 10 bases that match TRBD2. Per germline, CDR1 SEHNR and CDR2 FQNEAQ (reference sequence). The CDR3 has 15 amino acids. Germline trimming cut 5 bases from V and 9 bases from J; bases unmatched to any gene: 12. The CDR3 protein is CASSAPPSGSLSQYF. The CDR3 DNA sequence: TGTGCCAGCAGCGCCCCCCCTAGCGGGAGTCTCTCCCAGTACTTC.

A note on this clone: This CDR3 fails to terminate in the conserved phenylalanine or tryptophan, so it likely reflects a read error. It is unclear where the CDR3 begins or ends on the DNA, so no DNA is shown, and the CDR3 is as TCRdb lists it. The V gene is TRBV7-4, the J gene TRBJ1-2. The CDR3 adds up to 9 amino acids, both ends counted. Germline V gene lookup returns CDR1 SGHVT and CDR2 SQSDAQ. CDR3 loop: CASSHLRVK.

This clone has only a few counts. The chain employs TRBV18 and TRBJ1-2, with D tentatively TRBD1 (6 bases). The CDR3 totals 14 residues. Germline CDR1 is KGHSH and CDR2 is LQKENI. V was trimmed by 3 bases and J by 8 bases, leaving 16 bases between them. The CDR3, as DNA: TGTGCCAGCTCACCGGGAACCCACAGGGACGGCTACACCTTC. Translating it yields CASSPGTHRDGYTF.

V is TRBV5-4 and J is TRBJ2-3; D may be TRBD2 (5 bases). The CDR3 has 16 amino acids. The germline V gene encodes CDR1 SGHNT and CDR2 YYREEE (reference sequence). V lost 1 base, J lost 3 bases, and 15 bases lay in between. The DNA of the CDR3 is TGTGCCAGCAGCTTGCCGGGATCAGCAAGGACAGATACGCAGTATTTT. This codes for CASSLPGSARTDTQYF. Variable domain in full (rest from reference TRBV5-4 and TRBJ2-3): ETGVTQSPTHLIKTRGQQVTLRCSSQSGHNTVSWYQQALGQGPQFIFQYYREEENGRGNFPPRFSGLQFPNYSSELNVNALELDDSALYLCASSLPGSARTDTQYFGPGTRLTVL.

J is TRBJ1-6 and V is TRBV6-1; 10 positions agree with TRBD1. CDR1 MNHNS and CDR2 SASEGT come from the germline V gene. V was pared by 2 bases and J by 9 bases, with 4 bases of the junction left unmatched. The CDR3 extends over 15 amino acids. The chain's CDR3 is CASSERQGAGSPLHF. CDR3 nucleotides: TGTGCCAGCAGTGAAAGACAGGGGGCGGGTTCACCCCTCCACTTT.

As regards this clone: Compared with germline, one end of the junction differs, possibly owing to a read error. The V gene is TRBV7-2, the J gene TRBJ1-5; 7 bases map to TRBD1. This CDR3 region has 13 residues. Germline CDR1 is SGHTA and CDR2 is FQGNSA. CDR3 amino acids: CASSLDRAQPQHF. CDR3 coding DNA: TGTGCCAGCAGTTTAGACAGGGCTCAGCCCCAGCATTTT.

This sequence joins TRBV7-8 and TRBJ2-1; D possibly uses TRBD1 or TRBD2 (5 bases each). The germline V gene encodes CDR1 SGHVS and CDR2 FQNEAQ. The CDR3 runs to 16 residues. Trimming left V 2 bases short and J 5 bases short, with 16 bases between. The CDR3 is CASSLSGQGRHNEQFF. The CDR3 coding sequence is TGTGCCAGCAGCTTAAGCGGCCAGGGTAGGCACAATGAGCAGTTCTTC.